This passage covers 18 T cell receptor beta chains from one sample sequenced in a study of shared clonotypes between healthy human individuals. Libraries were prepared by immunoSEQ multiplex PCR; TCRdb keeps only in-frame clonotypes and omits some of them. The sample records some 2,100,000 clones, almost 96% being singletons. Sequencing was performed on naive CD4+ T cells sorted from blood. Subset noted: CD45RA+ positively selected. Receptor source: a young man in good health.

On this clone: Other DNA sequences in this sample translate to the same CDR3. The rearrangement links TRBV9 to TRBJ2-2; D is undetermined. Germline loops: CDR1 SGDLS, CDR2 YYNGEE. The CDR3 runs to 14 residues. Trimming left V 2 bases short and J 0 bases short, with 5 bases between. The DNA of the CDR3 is TGTGCCAGCAGCGTCGCGCCGAACACCGGGGAGCTGTTTTTT. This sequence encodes CASSVAPNTGELFF.

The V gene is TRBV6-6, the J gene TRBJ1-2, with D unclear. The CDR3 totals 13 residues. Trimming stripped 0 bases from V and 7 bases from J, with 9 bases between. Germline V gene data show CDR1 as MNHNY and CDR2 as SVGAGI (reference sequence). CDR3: CASSYSSQTGYTF. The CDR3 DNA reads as TGTGCCAGCAGTTACTCCTCTCAGACTGGCTACACCTTC.

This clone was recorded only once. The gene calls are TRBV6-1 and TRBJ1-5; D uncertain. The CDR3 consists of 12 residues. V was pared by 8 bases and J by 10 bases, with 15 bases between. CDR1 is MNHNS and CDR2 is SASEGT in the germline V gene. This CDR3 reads CASAFGSQPQHF. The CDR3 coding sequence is TGTGCCAGCGCCTTTGGGAGTCAACCCCAGCATTTT.

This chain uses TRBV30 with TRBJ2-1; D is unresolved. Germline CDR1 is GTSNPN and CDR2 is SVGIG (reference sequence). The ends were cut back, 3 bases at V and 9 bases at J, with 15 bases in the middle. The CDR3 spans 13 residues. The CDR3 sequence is CAWSQRAGGEQFF. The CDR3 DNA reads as TGTGCCTGGAGCCAAAGGGCTGGCGGTGAGCAGTTCTTC.

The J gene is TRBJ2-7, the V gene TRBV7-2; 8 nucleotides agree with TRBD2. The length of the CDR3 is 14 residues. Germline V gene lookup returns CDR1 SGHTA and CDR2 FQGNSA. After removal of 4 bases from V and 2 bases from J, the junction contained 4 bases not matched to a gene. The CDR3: CASSSPGLAYEQYF. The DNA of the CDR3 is TGTGCCAGCAGCTCCCCGGGACTAGCCTACGAGCAGTACTTC.

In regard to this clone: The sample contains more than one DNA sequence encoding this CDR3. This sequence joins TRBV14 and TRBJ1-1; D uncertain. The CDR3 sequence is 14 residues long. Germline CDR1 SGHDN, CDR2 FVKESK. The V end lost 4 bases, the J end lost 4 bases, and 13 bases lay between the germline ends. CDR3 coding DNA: TGTGCCAGCAGCCCCAATAGAGGAGGCACTGAAGCTTTCTTT. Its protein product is CASSPNRGGTEAFF.

The CDR3 DNA follows: TGCGCCAGCAATCGCGGGACAGGGTCCAATGAGCAGTTCTTC. As protein: CASNRGTGSNEQFF. This chain connects TRBV5-1 to TRBJ2-1; 9 bases agree with TRBD1. This CDR3 has 14 residues. Germline V gene lookup returns CDR1 SGHRS and CDR2 YFSETQ. The junction had 7 bases not matched to a gene; V was cut back by 6 bases and J by 6 bases.

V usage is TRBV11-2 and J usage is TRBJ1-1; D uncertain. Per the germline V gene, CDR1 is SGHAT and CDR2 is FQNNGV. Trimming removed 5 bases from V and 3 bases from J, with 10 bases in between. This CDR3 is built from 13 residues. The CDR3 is CASSPGYYTEAFF. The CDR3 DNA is TGTGCCAGCAGCCCCGGTTATTACACTGAAGCTTTCTTT. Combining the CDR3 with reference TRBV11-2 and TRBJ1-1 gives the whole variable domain EAGVAQSPRYKIIEKRQSVAFWCNPISGHATLYWYQQILGQGPKLLIQFQNNGVVDDSQLPKDRFSAERLKGVDSTLKIQPAKLEDSAVYLCASSPGYYTEAFFGQGTRLTVV.

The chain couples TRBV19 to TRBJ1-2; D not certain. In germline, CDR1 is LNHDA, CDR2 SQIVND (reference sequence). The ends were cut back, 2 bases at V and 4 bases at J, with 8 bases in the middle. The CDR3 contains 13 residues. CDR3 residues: CASSIPPFYGYTF. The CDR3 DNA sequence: TGTGCCAGTAGTATACCCCCCTTCTATGGCTACACCTTC.

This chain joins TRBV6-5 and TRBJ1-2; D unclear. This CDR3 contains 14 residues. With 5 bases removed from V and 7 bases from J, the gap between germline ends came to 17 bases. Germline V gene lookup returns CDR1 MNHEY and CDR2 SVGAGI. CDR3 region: CASSPEINRPGYTF. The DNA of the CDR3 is TGTGCCAGCAGTCCCGAGATCAACCGGCCTGGCTACACCTTC.

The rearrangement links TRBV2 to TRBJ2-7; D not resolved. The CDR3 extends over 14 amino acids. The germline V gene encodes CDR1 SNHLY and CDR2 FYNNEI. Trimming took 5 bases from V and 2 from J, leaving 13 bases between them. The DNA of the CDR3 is TGTGCCAGCAGTAACACTCCCCCTACCTACGAGCAGTACTTC. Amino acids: CASSNTPPTYEQYF.

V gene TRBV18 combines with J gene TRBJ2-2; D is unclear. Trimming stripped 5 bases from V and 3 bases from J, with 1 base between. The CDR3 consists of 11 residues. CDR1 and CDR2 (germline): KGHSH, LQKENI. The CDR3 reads CASSDTGELFF. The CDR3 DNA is TGTGCCAGCTCAGACACCGGGGAGCTGTTTTTT.

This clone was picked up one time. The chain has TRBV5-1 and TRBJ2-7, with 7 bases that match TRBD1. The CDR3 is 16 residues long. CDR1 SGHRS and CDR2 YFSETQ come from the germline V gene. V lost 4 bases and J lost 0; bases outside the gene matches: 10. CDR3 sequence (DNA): TGCGCCAGCAGCCCCCGAGGACAGGCGAGCTCCTACGAGCAGTACTTC. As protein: CASSPRGQASSYEQYF.

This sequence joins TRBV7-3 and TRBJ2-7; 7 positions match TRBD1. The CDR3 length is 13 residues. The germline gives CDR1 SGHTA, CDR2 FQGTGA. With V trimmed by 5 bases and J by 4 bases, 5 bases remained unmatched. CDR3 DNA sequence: TGTGCCAGCAGCCCCGACAGGGTTTACGAGCAGTACTTC. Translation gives CASSPDRVYEQYF.

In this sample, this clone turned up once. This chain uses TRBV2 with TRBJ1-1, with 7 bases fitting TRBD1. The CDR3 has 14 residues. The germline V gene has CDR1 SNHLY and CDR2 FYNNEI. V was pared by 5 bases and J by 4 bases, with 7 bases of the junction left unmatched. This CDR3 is CASSLLRQGTEAFF. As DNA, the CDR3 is TGTGCCAGCAGTCTTCTTAGACAGGGCACTGAAGCTTTCTTT.

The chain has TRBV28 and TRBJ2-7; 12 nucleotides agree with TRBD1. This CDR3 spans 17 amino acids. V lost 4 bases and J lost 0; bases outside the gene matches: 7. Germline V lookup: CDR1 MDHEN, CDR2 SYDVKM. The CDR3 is CASSSPGTGGFSYEQYF. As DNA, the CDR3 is TGTGCCAGCAGTTCCCCCGGGACAGGGGGCTTCTCCTACGAGCAGTACTTC.

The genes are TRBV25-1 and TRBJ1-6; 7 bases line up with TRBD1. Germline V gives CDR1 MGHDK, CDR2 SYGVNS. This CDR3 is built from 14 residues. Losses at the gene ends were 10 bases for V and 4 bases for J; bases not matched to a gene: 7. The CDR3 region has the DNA TGTGCCAACAAGGAACAGGGGTATAATTCACCCCTCCACTTT. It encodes CANKEQGYNSPLHF.

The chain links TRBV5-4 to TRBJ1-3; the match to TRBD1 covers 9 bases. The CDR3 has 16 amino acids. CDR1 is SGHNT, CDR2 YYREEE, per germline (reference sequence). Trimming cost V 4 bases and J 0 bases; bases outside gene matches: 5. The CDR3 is CASSDTGGASGNTIYF. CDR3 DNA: TGTGCCAGCAGCGACACAGGGGGCGCCTCTGGAAACACCATATATTTT.